The rows below give T cell receptor beta chains drawn from one sample of a study of control samples from healthy donors and cancer patients. Sequenced by immunoSEQ multiplex PCR; TCRdb stores in-frame clones only, minus some. The sample includes some 130,000 clones, approximately 90% of them seen just once. Sequencing used blood. The receptors come from a middle-aged man in good health. CDR3s include the opening cysteine and the closing phenylalanine or tryptophan. The D gene is left open where the match is weak. Clone size appears in some rows only: once, few, many, or a class for an expanded clone.

clone_size	v_call	d_call	j_call	cdr3_nt	cdr3_aa
NA	TRBV5-6	NA	TRBJ1-1	TGTGCCAGCAGCTTGGCCGGTCGGGAACGGGGCGGAGGAGCTTTCTTT	CASSLAGRERGGGAFF
NA	TRBV12-5	NA	TRBJ1-5	TGTGCTAGTGGTTTGGTATTGGACAGATTAAATCAGCCCCAGCATTTT	CASGLVLDRLNQPQHF
few	TRBV19	NA	TRBJ2-6	TGTGCCAGTAACAGACAAACCTCTGGGGCCAACGTCCTGACTTTC	CASNRQTSGANVLTF
once	TRBV4-1	NA	TRBJ1-6	TGCGCCAGCAACCCAGGGAGGGGAAATTCACCCCTCCACTTT	CASNPGRGNSPLHF
once	TRBV14	NA	TRBJ1-1	TGTGCCAGCAGCCAAGACTCAGGGACGCAAGCTTTCTTT	CASSQDSGTQAFF
NA	TRBV7-9	NA	TRBJ2-4	TGTGCCAGCAGCCGGTCGGGGAAAAACATTCAGTACTTC	CASSRSGKNIQYF
NA	TRBV4-1	TRBD2	TRBJ2-3	TGCGCCAGCAGCGCTATTCTTAAGCGGGGGGGTGTTACGCAGTATTTT	CASSAILKRGGVTQYF
once	TRBV11-2	NA	TRBJ2-7	TGTGCCAGCAGCTTATCTACAGTCTACGAGCAGTACTTC	CASSLSTVYEQYF
NA	TRBV6-5	TRBD1	TRBJ1-6	TGTGCCAGCAGCGGGACAGGGACCTATAATTCACCCCTCCACTTT	CASSGTGTYNSPLHF
NA	TRBV5-8	NA	TRBJ1-1	TGTGCCAGCAGCTTGGCGATGGGTAGTAGGGCGAACACTGAAGCTTTCTTT	CASSLAMGSRANTEAFF
NA	TRBV18	NA	TRBJ2-2	TGTGCCAGCTCAAGGACAGCCGGGGAGCTGTTTTTT	CASSRTAGELFF
NA	TRBV4-2	NA	TRBJ2-5	TGTGCCAGCAGCCAAGGGGACTTTTCAACCCAGTACTTC	CASSQGDFSTQYF
NA	TRBV6-5	NA	TRBJ1-1	TGTGCCAGCAGTTACGTGAACAGGGACACTGAAGCTTTCTTT	CASSYVNRDTEAFF
NA	TRBV6-5	NA	TRBJ1-5	TGTGCCAGCAGAAAAACAGGGACCGGGCAGCCCCAGCATTTT	CASRKTGTGQPQHF
once	TRBV7-2	TRBD1	TRBJ1-1	TGTGCCAGCAGCTTTACAGGGGGCCATGAAGCTTTCTTT	CASSFTGGHEAFF
NA	TRBV10-3	TRBD1	TRBJ1-2	TGTGCCATCAGTGATGTAGGACAGGGTAAGGATGGCTACACCTTC	CAISDVGQGKDGYTF
NA	TRBV6-2/TRBV6-3	NA	TRBJ2-7	TGTGCCAGCAGTTACCGGACAGCCTACGAGCAGTACTTC	CASSYRTAYEQYF
NA	TRBV29-1	NA	TRBJ2-6	TGCAGCGTACCTGATTTTGGGGCTGGGGCCAACGTCCTGACTTTC	CSVPDFGAGANVLTF
NA	TRBV28	TRBD1	TRBJ1-1	TGTGCCAGCAGATTCCTGGCCTCGGGACAGGAAGCTTTCTTT	CASRFLASGQEAFF
NA	TRBV6-2/TRBV6-3	NA	TRBJ2-3	TGTGCCAGCAGTTACCGACAGTCCAGCACAGATACGCAGTATTTT	CASSYRQSSTDTQYF
NA	TRBV7-9	NA	TRBJ1-1	TGTGCCAGCAGCTTAGAACAGGGTTATGAAGCTTTCTTT	CASSLEQGYEAFF
NA	TRBV29-1	NA	TRBJ1-2	TGCAGCTCCGGAGAAAACTATGGCTACACCTTC	CSSGENYGYTF
NA	TRBV20-1	NA	TRBJ2-1	TGCAGTGCCCTTCGGCGATCGGAGCAGTTCTTC	CSALRRSEQFF
NA	TRBV29-1	TRBD1	TRBJ2-7	TGCAGCGTTGAAGATACAGGGGGCATGTACGAGCAGTACTTC	CSVEDTGGMYEQYF
NA	TRBV6-1	NA	TRBJ1-3	TGTGCCAGCAGTGAACCCGGAGGGGTTGTAAACACCATATATTTT	CASSEPGGVVNTIYF
NA	TRBV9	NA	TRBJ1-1	TGTGCCAGCAGCGTAGGGACAGAGAACACTGAAGCTTTCTTT	CASSVGTENTEAFF
once	TRBV13	NA	TRBJ2-3	TGTGCCAGCAGCTCCCTCCGGCAGGGGACCACAGATACGCAGTATTTT	CASSSLRQGTTDTQYF
NA	TRBV3-1/TRBV3-2	TRBD2	TRBJ2-3	TGTGCCAGCAGCCAGGGGGGGGGCACAGATACGCAGTATTTT	CASSQGGGTDTQYF